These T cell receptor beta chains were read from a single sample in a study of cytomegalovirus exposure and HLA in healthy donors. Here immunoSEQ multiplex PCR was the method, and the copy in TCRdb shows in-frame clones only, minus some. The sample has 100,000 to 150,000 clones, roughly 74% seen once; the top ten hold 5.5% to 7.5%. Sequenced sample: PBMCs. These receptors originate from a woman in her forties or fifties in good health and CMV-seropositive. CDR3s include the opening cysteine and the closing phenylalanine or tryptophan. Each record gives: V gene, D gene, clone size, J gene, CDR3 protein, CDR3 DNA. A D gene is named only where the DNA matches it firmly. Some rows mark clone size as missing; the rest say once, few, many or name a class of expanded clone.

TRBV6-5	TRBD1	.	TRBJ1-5	CASSYLGTGGNQPQHF	TGTGCCAGCAGTTACTTAGGGACAGGGGGGAATCAGCCCCAGCATTTT
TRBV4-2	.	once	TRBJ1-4	CASSQEAQTNEKLFF	TGTGCCAGCAGCCAAGAGGCACAGACTAATGAAAAACTGTTTTTT
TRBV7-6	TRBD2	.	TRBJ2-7	CASSPAGEGSYEQYF	TGTGCCAGCAGCCCAGCCGGGGAGGGGAGCTACGAGCAGTACTTC
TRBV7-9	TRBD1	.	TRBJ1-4	CASSLGQGDEKLFF	TGTGCCAGCAGCCTCGGACAGGGGGATGAAAAACTGTTTTTT
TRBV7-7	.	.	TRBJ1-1	CASSRDGGSEAFF	TGTGCTAGCAGCCGAGACGGCGGGTCTGAAGCTTTCTTT
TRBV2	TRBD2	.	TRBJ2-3	CATGGAPSTDTQYF	TGTGCCACCGGGGGGGCCCCTTCCACAGATACGCAGTATTTT
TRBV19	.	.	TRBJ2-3	CASSDRVGRDTQYF	TGTGCCAGTAGCGACCGCGTGGGCCGGGATACGCAGTATTTT
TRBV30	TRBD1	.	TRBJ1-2	CAWGTGNGYGYTF	TGTGCCTGGGGGACAGGGAATGGCTATGGCTACACCTTC
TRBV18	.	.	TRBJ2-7	CASSPRSSSYEQYF	TGTGCCAGCTCACCCCGATCCAGCTCCTACGAGCAGTACTTC
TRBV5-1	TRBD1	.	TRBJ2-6	CASRFTGGAPGANVLTF	TGCGCCAGCAGATTCACAGGGGGCGCCCCTGGGGCCAACGTCCTGACTTTC
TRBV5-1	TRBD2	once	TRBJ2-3	CASSLGSGGTDTQYF	TGCGCCAGCAGCTTGGGGAGCGGGGGCACAGATACGCAGTATTTT
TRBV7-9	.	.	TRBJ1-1	CSSSLEIQGLGAFF	TGTTCCAGCAGCTTAGAGATCCAGGGCTTGGGAGCTTTCTTT